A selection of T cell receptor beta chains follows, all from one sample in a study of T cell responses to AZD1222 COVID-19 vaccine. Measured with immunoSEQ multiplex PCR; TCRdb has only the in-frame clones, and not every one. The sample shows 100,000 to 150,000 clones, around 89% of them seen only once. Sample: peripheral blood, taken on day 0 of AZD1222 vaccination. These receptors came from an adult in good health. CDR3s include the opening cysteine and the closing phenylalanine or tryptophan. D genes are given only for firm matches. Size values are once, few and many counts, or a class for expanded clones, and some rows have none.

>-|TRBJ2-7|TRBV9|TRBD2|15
CASSVGGGRAYEQYF
TGTGCCAGCAGCGTAGGTGGCGGGAGGGCCTACGAGCAGTACTTC
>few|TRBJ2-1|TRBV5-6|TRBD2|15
CASSLATSGHNEQFF
TGTGCCAGCAGCTTAGCGACTAGCGGACACAATGAGCAGTTCTTC
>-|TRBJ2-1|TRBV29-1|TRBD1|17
CSVTGTGGIISYNEQFF
TGCAGCGTAACAGGGACAGGGGGAATTATCTCCTACAATGAGCAGTTCTTC
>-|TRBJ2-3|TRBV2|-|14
CASSYETAEDTQYF
TGTGCCAGCAGCTATGAGACGGCTGAGGATACGCAGTATTTT
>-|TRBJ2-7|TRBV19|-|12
CASSKGGYEQYF
TGTGCCAGTAGTAAGGGCGGTTACGAGCAGTACTTC
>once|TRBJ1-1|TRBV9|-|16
CASSVVGGPSNTEAFF
TGTGCCAGCAGCGTAGTCGGGGGTCCGTCTAACACTGAAGCTTTCTTT
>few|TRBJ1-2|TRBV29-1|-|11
CSVENPWGYTF
TGCAGCGTTGAAAATCCGTGGGGCTACACCTTC
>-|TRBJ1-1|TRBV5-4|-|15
CASSLDGGTWGESFF
TGTGCCAGCAGCTTGGATGGGGGGACTTGGGGTGAGTCTTTCTTT
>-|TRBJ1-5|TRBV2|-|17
CASRRRVVGGWNQPQHF
TGTGCCAGCAGGCGACGAGTGGTGGGGGGATGGAATCAGCCCCAGCATTTT
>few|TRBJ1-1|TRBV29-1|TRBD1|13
CSVGDRLNTEAFF
TGCAGCGTTGGGGACAGATTGAACACTGAAGCTTTCTTT
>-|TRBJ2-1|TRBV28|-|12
CASGVPYNEQFF
TGTGCCAGTGGCGTTCCCTACAATGAGCAGTTCTTC
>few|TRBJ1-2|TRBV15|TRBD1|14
CATSRQGPNYGYTF
TGTGCCACCAGCCGACAGGGACCCAACTATGGCTACACCTTC
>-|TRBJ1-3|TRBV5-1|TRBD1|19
CASSPGQGPVTISGNTIYF
TGCGCCAGCAGCCCAGGACAGGGTCCTGTTACCATCTCTGGAAACACCATATATTTT
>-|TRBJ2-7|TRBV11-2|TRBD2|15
CASSPWPGGSYEQYF
TGTGCCAGCAGCCCCTGGCCCGGGGGGAGCTACGAGCAGTACTTC
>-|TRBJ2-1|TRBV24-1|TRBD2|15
CATSDRGLAGDEQFF
TGTGCCACCAGTGATCGGGGACTAGCGGGAGATGAGCAGTTCTTC
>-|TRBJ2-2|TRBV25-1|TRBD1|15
CASSGDRVHTGELFF
TGTGCCAGCAGTGGAGACAGGGTACACACCGGGGAGCTGTTTTTT
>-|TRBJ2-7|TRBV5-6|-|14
CASSLNLGPYEQYF
TGTGCCAGCAGCTTGAACTTAGGGCCCTACGAGCAGTACTTC
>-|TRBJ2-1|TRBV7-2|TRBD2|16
CASSERTRTPLRVKFF
TGTGCCAGCAGCGAGCGGACTAGGACCCCGCTCAGGGTTAAGTTCTTC
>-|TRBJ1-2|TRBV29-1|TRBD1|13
CSVTRQGAIGYTF
TGCAGCGTTACCAGACAGGGCGCGATAGGCTACACCTTC
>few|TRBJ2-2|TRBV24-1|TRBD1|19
CATSDLGRTGGLNTGELFF
TGTGCCACCAGTGATTTGGGTCGGACAGGGGGCTTGAACACCGGGGAGCTGTTTTTT
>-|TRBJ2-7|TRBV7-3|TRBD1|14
CASSSDRGTAEQYF
TGTGCCAGCAGCTCCGACAGGGGGACCGCCGAGCAGTACTTC
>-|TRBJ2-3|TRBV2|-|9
CASSDTQYF
TGTGCCAGCAGTGATACGCAGTATTTT
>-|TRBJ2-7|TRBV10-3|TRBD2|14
CAISDNGRAYEQYF
TGTGCCATCAGTGATAACGGGAGGGCCTACGAGCAGTACTTC
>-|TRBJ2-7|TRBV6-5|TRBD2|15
CASSYSGEGAYEQYF
TGTGCCAGCAGTTACTCGGGGGAGGGCGCCTACGAGCAGTACTTC
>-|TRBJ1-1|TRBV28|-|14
CASSSRLTGTEAFF
TGTGCCAGCAGTTCACGACTCACAGGCACTGAAGCTTTCTTT
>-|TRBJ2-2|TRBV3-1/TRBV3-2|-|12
CASSLIPGELFF
TGTGCCAGCAGCCTTATCCCCGGGGAGCTGTTTTTT
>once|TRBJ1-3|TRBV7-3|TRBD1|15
CASSSDRVTGNTIYF
TGTGCCAGCAGCTCAGACAGGGTAACTGGAAACACCATATATTTT
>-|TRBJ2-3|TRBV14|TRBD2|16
CASSRGTSGSTDTQYF
TGTGCCAGCAGCCGCGGGACTAGCGGCAGCACAGATACGCAGTATTTT
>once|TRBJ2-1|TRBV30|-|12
CAWSYSYNEQFF
TGTGCCTGGAGTTACAGCTACAATGAGCAGTTCTTC
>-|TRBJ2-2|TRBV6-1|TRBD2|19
CASSESKPGLLKNTGELFF
TGTGCCAGCAGTGAATCGAAGCCGGGACTACTAAAGAACACCGGGGAGCTGTTTTTT